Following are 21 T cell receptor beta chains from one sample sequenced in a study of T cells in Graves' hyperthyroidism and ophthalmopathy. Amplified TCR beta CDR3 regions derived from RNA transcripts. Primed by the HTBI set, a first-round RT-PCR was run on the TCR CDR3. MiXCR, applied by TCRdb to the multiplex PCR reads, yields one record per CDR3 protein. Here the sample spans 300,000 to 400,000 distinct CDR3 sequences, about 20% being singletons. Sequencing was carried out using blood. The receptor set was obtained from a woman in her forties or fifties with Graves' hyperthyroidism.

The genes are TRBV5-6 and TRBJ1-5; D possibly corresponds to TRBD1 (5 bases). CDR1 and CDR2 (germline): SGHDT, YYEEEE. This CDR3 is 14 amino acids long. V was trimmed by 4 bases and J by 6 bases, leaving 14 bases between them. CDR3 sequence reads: CASSTGAGGQPQHF. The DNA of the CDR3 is TGTGCCAGCAGCACCGGGGCCGGCGGTCAGCCCCAGCATTTT.

This CDR3 is CASSGPGQKGEQYV. CDR3 bases: TGTGCCAGCAGCGGGCCGGGACAGAAGGGCGAGCAGTACGTC. The chain recombines TRBV28 with TRBJ2-7; 7 bases agree with TRBD1. Trimming took 6 bases from V and 6 from J; bases not matched to a gene: 11. CDR3 size: 14 residues. Germline CDR1 reads MDHEN; CDR2 reads SYDVKM.

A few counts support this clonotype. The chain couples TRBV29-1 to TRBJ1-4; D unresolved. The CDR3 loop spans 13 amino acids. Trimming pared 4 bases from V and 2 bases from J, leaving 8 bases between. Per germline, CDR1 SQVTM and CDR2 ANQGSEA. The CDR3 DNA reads TGCAGCGTTGGGGAAATCACTAATGAAAAACTGTTTTTT. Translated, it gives CSVGEITNEKLFF.

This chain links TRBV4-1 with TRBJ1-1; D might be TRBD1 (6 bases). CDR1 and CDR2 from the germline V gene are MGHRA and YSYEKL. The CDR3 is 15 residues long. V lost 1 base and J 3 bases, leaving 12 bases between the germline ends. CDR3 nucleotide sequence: TGCGCCAGCAGCCAAGGCAGGGGCTCCGACACTGAAGCTTTCTTT. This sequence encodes CASSQGRGSDTEAFF.

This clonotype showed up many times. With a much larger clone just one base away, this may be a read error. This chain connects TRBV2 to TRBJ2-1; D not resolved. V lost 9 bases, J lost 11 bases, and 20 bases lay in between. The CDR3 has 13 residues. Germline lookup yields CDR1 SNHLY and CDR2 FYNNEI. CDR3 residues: CAREPSQGKKQFF. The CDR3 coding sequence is TGTGCCAGGGAGCCTAGTCAAGGGAAAAAGCAGTTCTTC.

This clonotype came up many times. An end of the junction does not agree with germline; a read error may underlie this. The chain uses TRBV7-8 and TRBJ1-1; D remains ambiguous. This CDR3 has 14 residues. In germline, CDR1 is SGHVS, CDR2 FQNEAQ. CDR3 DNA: TGTGCCAGCAGCTTAAGAGGGCGGAACACTAAAGCTTTCTTT. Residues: CASSLRGRNTKAFF.

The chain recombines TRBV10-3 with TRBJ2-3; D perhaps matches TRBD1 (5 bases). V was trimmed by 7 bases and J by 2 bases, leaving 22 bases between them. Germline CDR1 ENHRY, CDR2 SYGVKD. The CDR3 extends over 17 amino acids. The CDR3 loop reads CAITPQAGTEDTDTQYF. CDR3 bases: TGTGCCATCACCCCACAGGCTGGAACCGAAGACACAGATACGCAGTATTTT.

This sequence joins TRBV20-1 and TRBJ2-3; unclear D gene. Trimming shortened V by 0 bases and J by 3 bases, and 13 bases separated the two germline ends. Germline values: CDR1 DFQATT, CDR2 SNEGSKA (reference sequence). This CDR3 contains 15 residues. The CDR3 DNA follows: TGCAGTGCTAGAGATAGGTCCCCCAGAACAGATACGCAGTATTTT. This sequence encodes CSARDRSPRTDTQYF.

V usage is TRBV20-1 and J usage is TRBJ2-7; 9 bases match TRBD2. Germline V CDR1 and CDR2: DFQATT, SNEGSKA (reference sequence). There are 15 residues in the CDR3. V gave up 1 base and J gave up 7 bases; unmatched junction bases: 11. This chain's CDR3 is CSARVHSGSAGEQYF. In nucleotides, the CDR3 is TGCAGTGCTAGAGTCCATAGCGGGAGCGCCGGGGAGCAGTACTTC.

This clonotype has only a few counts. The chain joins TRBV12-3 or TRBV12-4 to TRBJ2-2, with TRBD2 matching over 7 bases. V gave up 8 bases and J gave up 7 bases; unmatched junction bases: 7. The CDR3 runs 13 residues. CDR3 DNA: TGTGCCAGCTGGGGCGGGGAGGGCGGGGAGCTGTTTTTT. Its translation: CASWGGEGGELFF.

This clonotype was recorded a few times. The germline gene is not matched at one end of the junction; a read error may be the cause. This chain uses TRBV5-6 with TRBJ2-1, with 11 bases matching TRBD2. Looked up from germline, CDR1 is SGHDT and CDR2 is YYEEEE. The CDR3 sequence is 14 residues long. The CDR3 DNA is TGTGCCAGCAGACGACTAGCGGGACATAATGGGCAGTTCTTC. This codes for CASRRLAGHNGQFF.

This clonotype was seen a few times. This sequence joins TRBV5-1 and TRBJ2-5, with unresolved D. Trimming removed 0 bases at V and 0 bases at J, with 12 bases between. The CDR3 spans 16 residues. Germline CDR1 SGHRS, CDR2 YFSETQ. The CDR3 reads CASSLAQSQHQETQYF. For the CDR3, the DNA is TGCGCCAGCAGCTTGGCACAGAGCCAACACCAAGAGACCCAGTACTTC.

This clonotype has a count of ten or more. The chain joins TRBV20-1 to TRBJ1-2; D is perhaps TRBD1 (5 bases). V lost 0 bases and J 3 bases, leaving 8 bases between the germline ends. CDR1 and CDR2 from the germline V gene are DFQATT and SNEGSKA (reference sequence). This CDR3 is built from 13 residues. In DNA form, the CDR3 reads TGCAGTGCTAGAGATGGGACGGACTATGGCTACACCTTC. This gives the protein CSARDGTDYGYTF.

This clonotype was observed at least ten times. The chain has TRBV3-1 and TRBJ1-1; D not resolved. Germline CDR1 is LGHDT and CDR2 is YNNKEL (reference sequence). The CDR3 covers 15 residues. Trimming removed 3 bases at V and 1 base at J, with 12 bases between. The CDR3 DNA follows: TGTGCCAGCAGCCACGGTGGAGTACCGAACACTGAAGCTTTCTTT. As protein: CASSHGGVPNTEAFF. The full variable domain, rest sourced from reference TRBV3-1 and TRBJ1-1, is DTAVSQTPKYLVTQMGNDKSIKCEQNLGHDTMYWYKQDSKKFLKIMFSYNNKELIINETVPNRFSPKSPDKAHLNLHINSLELGDSAVYFCASSHGGVPNTEAFFGQGTRLTVV.

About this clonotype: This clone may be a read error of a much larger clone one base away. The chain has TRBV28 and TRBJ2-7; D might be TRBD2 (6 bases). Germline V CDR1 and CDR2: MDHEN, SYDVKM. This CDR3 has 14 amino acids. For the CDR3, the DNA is TGTGCCAGCAGTGCTTTGGTTTCGGGGGACGAGCGGTACTTC. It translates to CASSALVSGDERYF.

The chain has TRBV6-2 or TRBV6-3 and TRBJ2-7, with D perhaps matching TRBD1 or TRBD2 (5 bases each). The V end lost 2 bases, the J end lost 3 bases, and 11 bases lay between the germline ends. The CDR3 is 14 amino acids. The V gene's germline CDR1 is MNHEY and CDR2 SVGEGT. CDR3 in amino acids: CASSYRDGLYEQYF. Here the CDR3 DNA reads TGTGCCAGCAGTTACCGGGACGGTCTCTACGAGCAGTACTTC.

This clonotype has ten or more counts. This CDR3 is CASSDGQGHTEAFF. DNA of the CDR3: TGTGCCAGCAGCGACGGACAGGGCCACACTGAAGCTTTCTTT. The chain combines TRBV7-6 with TRBJ1-1; TRBD1 matches at 8 bases. J gave up 3 bases and V 5 bases, and 5 bases lay outside the gene matches. The CDR3 loop spans 14 amino acids. From germline, CDR1 is SGHVS and CDR2 FNYEAQ. The whole variable domain, filled in from reference TRBV7-6 and TRBJ1-1, reads GAGVSQSPRYKVTKRGQDVALRCDPISGHVSLYWYRQALGQGPEFLTYFNYEAQQDKSGLPNDRFSAERPEGSISTLTIQRTEQRDSAMYRCASSDGQGHTEAFFGQGTRLTVV.

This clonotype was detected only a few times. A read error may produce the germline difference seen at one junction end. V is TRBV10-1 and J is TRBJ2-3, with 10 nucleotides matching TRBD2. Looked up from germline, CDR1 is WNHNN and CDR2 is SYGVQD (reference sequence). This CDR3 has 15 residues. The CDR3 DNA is TGCGCCGGCAGTAAGCGGGAGGGAAGGACAGATACGCAGTATTTT. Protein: CAGSKREGRTDTQYF.

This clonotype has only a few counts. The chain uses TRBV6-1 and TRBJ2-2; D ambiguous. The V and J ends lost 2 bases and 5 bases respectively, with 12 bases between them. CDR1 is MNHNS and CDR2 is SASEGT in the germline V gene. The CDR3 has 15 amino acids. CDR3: CASSELGYLTGELFF. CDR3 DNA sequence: TGTGCCAGCAGTGAATTGGGATACTTAACCGGGGAGCTGTTTTTT.

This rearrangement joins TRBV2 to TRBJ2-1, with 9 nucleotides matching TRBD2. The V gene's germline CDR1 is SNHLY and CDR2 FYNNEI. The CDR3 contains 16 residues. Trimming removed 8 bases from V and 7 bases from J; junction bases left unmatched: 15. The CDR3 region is CASRMGLAGYMNEQFF. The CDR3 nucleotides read TGTGCCAGCCGAATGGGCCTAGCGGGGTATATGAATGAGCAGTTCTTC. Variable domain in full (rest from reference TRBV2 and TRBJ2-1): EPEVTQTPSHQVTQMGQEVILRCVPISNHLYFYWYRQILGQKVEFLVSFYNNEISEKSEIFDDQFSVERPDGSNFTLKIRSTKLEDSAMYFCASRMGLAGYMNEQFFGPGTRLTVL.

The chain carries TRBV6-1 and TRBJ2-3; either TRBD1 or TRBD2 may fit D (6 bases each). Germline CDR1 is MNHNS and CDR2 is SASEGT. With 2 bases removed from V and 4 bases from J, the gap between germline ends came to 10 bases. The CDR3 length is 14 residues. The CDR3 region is CASSEWGASDTQYF. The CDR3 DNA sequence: TGTGCCAGCAGTGAATGGGGGGCATCAGATACGCAGTATTTT.